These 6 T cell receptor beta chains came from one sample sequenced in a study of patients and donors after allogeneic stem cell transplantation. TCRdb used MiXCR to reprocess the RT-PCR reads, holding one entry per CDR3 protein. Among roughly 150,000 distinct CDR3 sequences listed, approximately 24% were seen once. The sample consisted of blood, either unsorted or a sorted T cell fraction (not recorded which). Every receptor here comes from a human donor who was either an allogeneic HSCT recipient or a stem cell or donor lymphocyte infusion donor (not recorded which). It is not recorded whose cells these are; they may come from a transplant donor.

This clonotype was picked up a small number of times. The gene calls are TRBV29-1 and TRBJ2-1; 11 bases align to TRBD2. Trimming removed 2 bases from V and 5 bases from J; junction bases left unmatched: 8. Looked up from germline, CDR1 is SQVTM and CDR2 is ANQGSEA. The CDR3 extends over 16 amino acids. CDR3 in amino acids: CSVESSGRPRNNEQFF. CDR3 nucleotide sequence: TGCAGCGTTGAATCTAGCGGGAGGCCCCGGAACAATGAGCAGTTCTTC.

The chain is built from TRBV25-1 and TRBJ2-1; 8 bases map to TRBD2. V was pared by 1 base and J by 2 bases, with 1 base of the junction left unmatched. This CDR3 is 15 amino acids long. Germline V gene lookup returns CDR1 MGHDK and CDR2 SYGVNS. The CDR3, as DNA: TGTGCCAGCAGTGAATGGACTAGCCCCTACAATGAGCAGTTCTTC. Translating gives CASSEWTSPYNEQFF.

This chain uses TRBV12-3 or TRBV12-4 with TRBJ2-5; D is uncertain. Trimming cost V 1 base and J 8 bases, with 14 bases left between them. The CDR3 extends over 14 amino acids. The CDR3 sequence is CASSLGSPVGTQYF. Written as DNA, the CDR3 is TGTGCCAGCAGTTTAGGCAGTCCGGTTGGTACCCAGTACTTC.

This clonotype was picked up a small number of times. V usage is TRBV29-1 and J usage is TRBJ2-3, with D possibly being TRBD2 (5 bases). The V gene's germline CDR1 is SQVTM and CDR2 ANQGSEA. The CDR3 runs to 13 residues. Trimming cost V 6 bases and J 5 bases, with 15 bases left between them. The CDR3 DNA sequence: TGCAGCGTCCGAGGGCGGCCAATAGATACGCAGTATTTT. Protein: CSVRGRPIDTQYF.

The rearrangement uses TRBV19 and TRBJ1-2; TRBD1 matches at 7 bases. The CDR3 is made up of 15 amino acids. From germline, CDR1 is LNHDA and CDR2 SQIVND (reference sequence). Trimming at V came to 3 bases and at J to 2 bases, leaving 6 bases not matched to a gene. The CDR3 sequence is CASSMRGQPNYGYTF. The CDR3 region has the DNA TGTGCCAGTAGTATGAGGGGACAGCCAAACTATGGCTACACCTTC.

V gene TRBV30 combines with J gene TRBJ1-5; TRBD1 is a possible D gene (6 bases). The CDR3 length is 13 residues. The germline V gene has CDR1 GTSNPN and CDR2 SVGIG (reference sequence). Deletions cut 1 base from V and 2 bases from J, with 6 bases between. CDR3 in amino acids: CAWSAGGNQPQHF. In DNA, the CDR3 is TGTGCCTGGAGTGCAGGGGGCAATCAGCCCCAGCATTTT.